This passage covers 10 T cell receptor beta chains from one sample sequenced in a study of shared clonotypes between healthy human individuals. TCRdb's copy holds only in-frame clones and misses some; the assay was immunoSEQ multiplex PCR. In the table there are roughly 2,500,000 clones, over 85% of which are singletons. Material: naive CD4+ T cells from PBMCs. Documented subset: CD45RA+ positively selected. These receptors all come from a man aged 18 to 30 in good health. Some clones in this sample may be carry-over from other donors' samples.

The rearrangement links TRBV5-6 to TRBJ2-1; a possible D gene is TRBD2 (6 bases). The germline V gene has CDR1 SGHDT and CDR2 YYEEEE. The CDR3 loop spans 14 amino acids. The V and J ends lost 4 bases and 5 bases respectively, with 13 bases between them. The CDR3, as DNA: TGTGCCAGCAGCGTCCGGCGGGGCGACAATGAGCAGTTCTTC. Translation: CASSVRRGDNEQFF.

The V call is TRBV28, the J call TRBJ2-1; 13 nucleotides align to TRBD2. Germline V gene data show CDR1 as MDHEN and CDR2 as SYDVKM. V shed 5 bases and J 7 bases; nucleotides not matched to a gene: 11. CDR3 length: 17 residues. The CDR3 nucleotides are TGTGCCAGCAGTACCCGACTAGCGGGAGGCACCTGGAATGAGCAGTTCTTC. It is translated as CASSTRLAGGTWNEQFF.

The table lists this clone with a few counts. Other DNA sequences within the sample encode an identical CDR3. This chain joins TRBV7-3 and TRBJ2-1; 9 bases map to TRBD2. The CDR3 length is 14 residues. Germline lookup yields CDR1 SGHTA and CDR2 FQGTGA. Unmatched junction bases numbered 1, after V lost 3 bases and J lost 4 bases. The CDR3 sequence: CASSLTSGYNEQFF. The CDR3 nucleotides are TGTGCCAGCAGCTTGACTAGCGGTTACAATGAGCAGTTCTTC. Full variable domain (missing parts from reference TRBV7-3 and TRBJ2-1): GAGVSQTPSNKVTEKGKYVELRCDPISGHTALYWYRQSLGQGPEFLIYFQGTGAADDSGLPNDRFFAVRPEGSVSTLKIQRTERGDSAVYLCASSLTSGYNEQFFGPGTRLTVL.

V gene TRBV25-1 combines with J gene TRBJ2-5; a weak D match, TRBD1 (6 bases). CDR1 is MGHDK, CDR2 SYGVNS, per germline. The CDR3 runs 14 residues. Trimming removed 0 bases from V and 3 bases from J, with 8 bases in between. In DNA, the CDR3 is TGTGCCAGCAGTGAATATGGGGGCAAAGAGACCCAGTACTTC. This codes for CASSEYGGKETQYF. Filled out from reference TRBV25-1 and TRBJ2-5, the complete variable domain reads EADIYQTPRYLVIGTGKKITLECSQTMGHDKMYWYQQDPGMELHLIHYSYGVNSTEKGDLSSESTVSRIRTEHFPLTLESARPSHTSQYLCASSEYGGKETQYFGPGTRLLVL.

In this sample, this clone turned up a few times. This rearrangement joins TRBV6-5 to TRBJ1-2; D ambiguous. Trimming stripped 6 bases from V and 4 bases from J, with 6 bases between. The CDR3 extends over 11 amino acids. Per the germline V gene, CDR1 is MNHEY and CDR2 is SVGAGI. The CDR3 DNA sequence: TGTGCCAGCAGGCTAGGCTATGGCTACACCTTC. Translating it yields CASRLGYGYTF.

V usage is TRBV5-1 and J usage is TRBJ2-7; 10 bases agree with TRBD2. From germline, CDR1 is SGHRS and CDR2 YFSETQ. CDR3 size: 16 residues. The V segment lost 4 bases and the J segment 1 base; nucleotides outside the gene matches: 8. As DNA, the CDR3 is TGCGCCAGCAGCCTCCTGGCTAGCGGGAGTTCCTACGAGCAGTACTTC. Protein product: CASSLLASGSSYEQYF.

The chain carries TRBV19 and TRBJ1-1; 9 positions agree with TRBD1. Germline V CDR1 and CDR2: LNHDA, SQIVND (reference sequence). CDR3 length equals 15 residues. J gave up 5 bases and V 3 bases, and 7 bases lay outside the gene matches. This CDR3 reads CASSIYRGRWTEAFF. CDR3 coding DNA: TGTGCCAGTAGTATTTACAGGGGGCGGTGGACTGAAGCTTTCTTT.

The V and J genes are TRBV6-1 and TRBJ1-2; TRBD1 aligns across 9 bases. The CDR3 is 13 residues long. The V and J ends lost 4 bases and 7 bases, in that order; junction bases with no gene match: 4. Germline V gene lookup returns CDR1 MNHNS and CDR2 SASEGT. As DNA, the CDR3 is TGTGCCAGCAGTGTACAGGGGGCGAGTGGCTACACCTTC. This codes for CASSVQGASGYTF.

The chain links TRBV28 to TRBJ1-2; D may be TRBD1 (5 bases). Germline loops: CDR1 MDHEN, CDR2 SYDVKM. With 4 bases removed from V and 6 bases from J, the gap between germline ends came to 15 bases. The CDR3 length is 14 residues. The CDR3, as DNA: TGTGCCAGCAGTTCGGGCTTTGCAGGGAATGGCTACACCTTC. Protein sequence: CASSSGFAGNGYTF.

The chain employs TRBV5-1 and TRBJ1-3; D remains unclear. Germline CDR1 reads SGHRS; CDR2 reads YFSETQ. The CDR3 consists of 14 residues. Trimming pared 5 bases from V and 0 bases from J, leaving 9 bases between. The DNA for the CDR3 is TGCGCCAGCAGACTAGAGAGCTCTGGAAACACCATATATTTT. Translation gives CASRLESSGNTIYF.